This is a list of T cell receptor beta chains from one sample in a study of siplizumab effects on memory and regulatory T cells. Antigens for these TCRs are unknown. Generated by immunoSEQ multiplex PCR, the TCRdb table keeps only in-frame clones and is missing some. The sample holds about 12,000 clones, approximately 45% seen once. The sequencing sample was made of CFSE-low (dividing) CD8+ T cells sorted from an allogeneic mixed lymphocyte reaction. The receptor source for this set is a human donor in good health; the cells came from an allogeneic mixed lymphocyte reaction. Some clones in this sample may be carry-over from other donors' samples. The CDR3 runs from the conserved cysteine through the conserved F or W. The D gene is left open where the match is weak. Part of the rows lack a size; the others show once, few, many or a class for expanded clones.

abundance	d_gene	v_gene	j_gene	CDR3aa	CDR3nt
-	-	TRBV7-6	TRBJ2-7	CASSRIRGGLGDEQYF	TGTGCCAGCAGCCGAATTCGTGGAGGCCTGGGCGACGAGCAGTACTTC
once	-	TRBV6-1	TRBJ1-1	CASSGYLNTEAFF	TGTGCCAGCAGTGGGTATCTGAACACTGAAGCTTTCTTT
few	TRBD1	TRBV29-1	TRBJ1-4	CSVEEWHISGRGLSKTVF	TGCAGCGTTGAAGAATGGCACATAAGTGGTAGGGGGCTTAGTAAAACTGTTTTT
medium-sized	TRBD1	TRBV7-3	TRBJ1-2	CASSLTGGAGGYTF	TGTGCCAGCAGCTTGACAGGGGGCGCCGGCGGCTACACCTTC
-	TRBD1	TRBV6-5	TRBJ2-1	CASSFPGGEQFF	TGTGCCAGCAGTTTCCCAGGGGGCGAGCAGTTCTTC
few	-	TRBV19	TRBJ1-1	CASTKRTAFMNTEAFF	TGTGCCAGCACAAAAAGGACAGCCTTTATGAACACTGAAGCTTTCTTT
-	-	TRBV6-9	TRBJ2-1	CASSWSGEQFF	TGTGCCAGCAGTTGGTCGGGTGAGCAGTTCTTC
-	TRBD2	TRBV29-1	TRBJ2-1	CSPAGGRSNEQFF	TGCAGCCCGGCCGGCGGGAGGAGTAATGAGCAGTTCTTC
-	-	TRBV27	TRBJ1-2	CASSLSLRNYGYTF	TGTGCCAGCAGTTTATCGCTCAGGAACTATGGCTACACCTTC
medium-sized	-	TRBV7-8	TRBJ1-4	CASSLVGRNEKLFF	TGTGCCAGCAGCTTAGTGGGCCGGAATGAAAAACTGTTTTTT
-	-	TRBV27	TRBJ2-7	CASSFFAGAYEQYF	TGTGCCAGCAGTTTTTTTGCAGGGGCCTACGAGCAGTACTTC
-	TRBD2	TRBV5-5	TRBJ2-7	CASSLGGGYEQYF	TGTGCCAGCAGCTTGGGCGGGGGCTACGAGCAGTACTTC
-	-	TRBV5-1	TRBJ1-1	CASSLGTGPTEAFF	TGCGCCAGCAGCTTAGGTACAGGGCCCACTGAAGCTTTCTTT
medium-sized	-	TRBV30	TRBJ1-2	CAWEALSNYGYTF	TGTGCCTGGGAGGCCCTTTCTAACTATGGCTACACCTTC
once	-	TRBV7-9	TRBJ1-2	CASSLRFTGSNYGYTF	TGTGCCAGCAGCTTAAGGTTTACAGGATCCAACTATGGCTACACCTTC
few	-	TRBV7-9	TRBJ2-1	CAASGWNEQFF	TGTGCCGCCTCAGGGTGGAATGAGCAGTTCTTC
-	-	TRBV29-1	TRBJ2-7	CSVEIQGGLYEQYF	TGCAGCGTTGAAATCCAGGGTGGTCTGTACGAGCAGTACTTC
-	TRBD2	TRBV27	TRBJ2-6	CASSLTSGSPGANVLTF	TGTGCCAGCAGTTTGACTAGCGGGAGCCCTGGGGCCAACGTCCTGACTTTC
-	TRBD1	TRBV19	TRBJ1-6	CASRWPVYHRGYSPLHF	TGTGCCAGTAGATGGCCCGTATATCACAGGGGATACTCACCCCTCCACTTT